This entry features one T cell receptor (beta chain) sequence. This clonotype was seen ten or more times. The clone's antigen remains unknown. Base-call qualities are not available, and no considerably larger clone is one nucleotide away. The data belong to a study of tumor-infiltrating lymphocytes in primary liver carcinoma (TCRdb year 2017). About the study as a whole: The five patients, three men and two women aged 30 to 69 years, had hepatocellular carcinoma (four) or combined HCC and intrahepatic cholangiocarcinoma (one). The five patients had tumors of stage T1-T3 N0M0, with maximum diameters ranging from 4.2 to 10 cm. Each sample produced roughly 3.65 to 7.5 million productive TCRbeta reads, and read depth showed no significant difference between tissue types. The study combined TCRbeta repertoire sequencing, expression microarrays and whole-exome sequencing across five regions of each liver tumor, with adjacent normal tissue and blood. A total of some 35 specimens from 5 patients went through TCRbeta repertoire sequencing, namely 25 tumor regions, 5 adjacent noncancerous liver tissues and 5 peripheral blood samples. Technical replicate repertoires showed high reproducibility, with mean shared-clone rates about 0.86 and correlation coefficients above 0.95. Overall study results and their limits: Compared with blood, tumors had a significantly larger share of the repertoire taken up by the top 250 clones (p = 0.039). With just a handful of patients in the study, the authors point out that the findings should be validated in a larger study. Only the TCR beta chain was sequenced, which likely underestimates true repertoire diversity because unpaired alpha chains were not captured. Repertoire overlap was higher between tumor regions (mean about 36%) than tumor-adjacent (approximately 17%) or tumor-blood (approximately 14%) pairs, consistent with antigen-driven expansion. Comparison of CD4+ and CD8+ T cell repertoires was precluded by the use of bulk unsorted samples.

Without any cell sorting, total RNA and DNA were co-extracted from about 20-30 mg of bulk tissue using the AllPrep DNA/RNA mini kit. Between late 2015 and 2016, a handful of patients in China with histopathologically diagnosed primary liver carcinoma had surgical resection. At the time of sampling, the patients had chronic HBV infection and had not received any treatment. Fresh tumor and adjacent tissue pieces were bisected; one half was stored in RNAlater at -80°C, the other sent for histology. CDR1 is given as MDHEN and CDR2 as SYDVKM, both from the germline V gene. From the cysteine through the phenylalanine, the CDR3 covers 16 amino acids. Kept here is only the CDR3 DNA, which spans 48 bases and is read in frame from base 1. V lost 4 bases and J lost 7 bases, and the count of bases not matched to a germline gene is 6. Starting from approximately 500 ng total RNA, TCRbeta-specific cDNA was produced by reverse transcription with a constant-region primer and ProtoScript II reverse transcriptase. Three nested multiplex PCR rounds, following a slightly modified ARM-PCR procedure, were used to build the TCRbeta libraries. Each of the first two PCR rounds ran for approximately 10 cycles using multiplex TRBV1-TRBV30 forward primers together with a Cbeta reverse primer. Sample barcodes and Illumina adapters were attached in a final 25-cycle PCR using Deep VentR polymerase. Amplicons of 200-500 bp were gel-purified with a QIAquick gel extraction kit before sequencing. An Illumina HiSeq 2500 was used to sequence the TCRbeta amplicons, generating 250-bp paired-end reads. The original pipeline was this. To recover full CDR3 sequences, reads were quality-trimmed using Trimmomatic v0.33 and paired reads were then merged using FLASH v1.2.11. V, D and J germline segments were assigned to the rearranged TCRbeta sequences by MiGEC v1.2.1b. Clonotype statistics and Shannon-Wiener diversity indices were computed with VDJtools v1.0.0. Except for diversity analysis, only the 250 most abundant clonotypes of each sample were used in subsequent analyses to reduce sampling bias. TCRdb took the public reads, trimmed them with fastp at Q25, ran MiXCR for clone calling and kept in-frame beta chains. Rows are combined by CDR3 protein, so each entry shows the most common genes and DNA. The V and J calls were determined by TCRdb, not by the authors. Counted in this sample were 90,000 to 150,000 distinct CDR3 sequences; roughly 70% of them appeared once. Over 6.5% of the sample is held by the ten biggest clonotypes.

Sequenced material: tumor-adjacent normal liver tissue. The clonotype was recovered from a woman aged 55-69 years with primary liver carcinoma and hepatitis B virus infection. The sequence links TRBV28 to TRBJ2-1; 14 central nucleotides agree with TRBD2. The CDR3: CASSSPGTSGSNEQFF. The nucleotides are TGTGCCAGCAGTTCTCCCGGGACTAGCGGGAGTAATGAGCAGTTCTTC.